These T cell receptor beta chains were read from a single sample in a study of blood T cell repertoires in COVID-19. Produced via immunoSEQ multiplex PCR; TCRdb's table is partial and in-frame only. The sample holds over 250,000 clones, roughly 83% seen once. The sequencing sample was made of peripheral blood. The receptors shown here come from a human donor with COVID-19, enrolled during active disease. The donor label of this sample is uncertain. Each CDR3 is given with its conserved first and last residue. A D gene is named only where the DNA matches it firmly. Clone sizes are given selectively: once, few, many, or a class where the clone is expanded.

cdr3_aa: CASSLEAGVNSPLHF
cdr3_nt: TGTGCCAGCAGCTTAGAGGCCGGGGTCAATTCACCCCTCCACTTT
j_call: TRBJ1-6
d_call: .
v_call: TRBV7-6
clone_size: once

cdr3_aa: CASSLRGNSGNTIYF
cdr3_nt: TGTGCCAGCAGCTTAAGGGGGAACTCTGGAAACACCATATATTTT
j_call: TRBJ1-3
d_call: .
v_call: TRBV11-3
clone_size: .

cdr3_aa: CSVDPLTGQSEQYF
cdr3_nt: TGCAGCGTTGACCCACTTACGGGACAATCCGAGCAGTACTTC
j_call: TRBJ2-7
d_call: .
v_call: TRBV29-1
clone_size: .

cdr3_aa: CATSDPGGQPQHF
cdr3_nt: TGTGCCACCAGTGATCCAGGGGGTCAGCCCCAGCATTTT
j_call: TRBJ1-5
d_call: TRBD1
v_call: TRBV24-1
clone_size: few

cdr3_aa: CASSPTVRASNEQFF
cdr3_nt: TGTGCCAGCAGCCCAACAGTGCGGGCGTCCAATGAGCAGTTCTTC
j_call: TRBJ2-1
d_call: .
v_call: TRBV7-3
clone_size: .

cdr3_aa: CASSQGTGKEKLFF
cdr3_nt: TGTGCCAGCTCTCAAGGGACAGGGAAGGAAAAACTGTTTTTT
j_call: TRBJ1-4
d_call: TRBD1
v_call: TRBV18
clone_size: .

cdr3_aa: CASSYETGQADF
cdr3_nt: TGTGCCAGCAGTTATGAGACGGGACAGGCCGACTTC
j_call: TRBJ2-7
d_call: TRBD1
v_call: TRBV6-2/TRBV6-3
clone_size: once

cdr3_aa: CSVELGADTQYF
cdr3_nt: TGCAGCGTGGAACTAGGTGCAGATACGCAGTATTTT
j_call: TRBJ2-3
d_call: .
v_call: TRBV29-1
clone_size: .

cdr3_aa: CASSRAVAGGYYEQYF
cdr3_nt: TGTGCCAGCAGCCGGGCGGTAGCGGGCGGCTACTACGAGCAGTACTTC
j_call: TRBJ2-7
d_call: TRBD2
v_call: TRBV11-2
clone_size: .

cdr3_aa: CASSRARSRRRVETQYF
cdr3_nt: TGTGCCAGCAGCAGGGCCCGCTCCAGACGGAGGGTTGAGACCCAGTACTTC
j_call: TRBJ2-5
d_call: .
v_call: TRBV27
clone_size: .

cdr3_aa: CASSYRGTYEQYF
cdr3_nt: TGTGCCAGCAGTTACAGGGGGACGTACGAGCAGTACTTC
j_call: TRBJ2-7
d_call: .
v_call: TRBV6-5
clone_size: .